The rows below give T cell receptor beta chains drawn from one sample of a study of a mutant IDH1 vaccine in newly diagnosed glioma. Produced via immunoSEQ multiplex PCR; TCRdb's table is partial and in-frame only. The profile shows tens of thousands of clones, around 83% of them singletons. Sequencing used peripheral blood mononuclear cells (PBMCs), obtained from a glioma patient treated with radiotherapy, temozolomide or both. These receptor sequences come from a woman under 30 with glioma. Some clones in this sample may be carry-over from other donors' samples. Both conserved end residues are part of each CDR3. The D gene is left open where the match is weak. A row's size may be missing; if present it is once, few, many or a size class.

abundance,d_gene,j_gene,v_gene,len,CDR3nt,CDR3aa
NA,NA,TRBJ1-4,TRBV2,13,TGTGCCGGAAAATTGCAGGAATTTGAAAAACTGTTTTTT,CAGKLQEFEKLFF
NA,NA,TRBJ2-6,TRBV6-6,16,TGTGCCAGCACTTCAATCGACAGCTCTGGGGCCAACGTCCTGACTTTC,CASTSIDSSGANVLTF
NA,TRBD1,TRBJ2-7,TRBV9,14,TGTGCCAGCAGCCCTGGACAGGACTCCTACGAGCAGTACTTC,CASSPGQDSYEQYF
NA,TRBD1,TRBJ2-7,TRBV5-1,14,TGCGCCAGTAACCCGGGACAGGGTTTTGGCGAGCAGTACTTC,CASNPGQGFGEQYF
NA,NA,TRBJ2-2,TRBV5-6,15,TGTGCCAGCAGTATTAGTACCGAGGGCACCGGGGAGCTGTTTTTT,CASSISTEGTGELFF
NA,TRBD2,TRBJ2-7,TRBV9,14,TGTGCCAGCAGCGTAACAGCGGGAGGCCACGAGCAGTACTTC,CASSVTAGGHEQYF
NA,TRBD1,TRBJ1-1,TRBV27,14,TGTGCCAGCAGTCAGGGGGCGCGGGTCACTGAAGCTTTCTTT,CASSQGARVTEAFF
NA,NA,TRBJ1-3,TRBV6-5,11,TGTGCCAGCACCCGGGGAAACACCATATATTTT,CASTRGNTIYF
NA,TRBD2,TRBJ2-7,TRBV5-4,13,TGTGCCAGCAGAAAGCTAGCGGAAGACGAGCAGTACTTC,CASRKLAEDEQYF
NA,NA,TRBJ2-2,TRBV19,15,TGTGCCACCTCCCCCCTAACAGGGAAAGTCGGGGAGCTGTTTTTT,CATSPLTGKVGELFF
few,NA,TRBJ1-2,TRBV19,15,TGTGCCAGTAGTAAAGGGGCCTCCTTGGGCTATGGCTACACCTTC,CASSKGASLGYGYTF
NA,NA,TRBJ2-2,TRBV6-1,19,TGTGCCAGCAGTGGCAGGGGCTTAGCGAGCGCGGCGAACACCGGGGAGCTGTTTTTT,CASSGRGLASAANTGELFF
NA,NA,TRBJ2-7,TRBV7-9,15,TGTGCCAGCAGCTTAGTGGGGACCGGGCCGGTCGAGCAGTACTTC,CASSLVGTGPVEQYF
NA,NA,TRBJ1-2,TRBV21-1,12,TGTGCCAGCACCCACAGGGCCCATGGCTACACCTTC,CASTHRAHGYTF
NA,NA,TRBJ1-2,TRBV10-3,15,TGTGCCATCACCGTACAGGGACAAGCTAACTATGGCTACACCTTC,CAITVQGQANYGYTF
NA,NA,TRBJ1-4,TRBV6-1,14,TGTGCCAGCAGACTGGGGCAGTCTAATGAAAAACTGTTTTTT,CASRLGQSNEKLFF
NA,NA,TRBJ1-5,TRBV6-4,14,TGTGCCAGCAGCCCCACGGGGGGGAATCAGCCCCAGCATTTT,CASSPTGGNQPQHF
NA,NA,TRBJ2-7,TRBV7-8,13,TGTGCCAGCAGCGGGGTGAGGACCTACGAGCAGTACTTC,CASSGVRTYEQYF
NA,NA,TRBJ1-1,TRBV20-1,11,TGCAGTGTGGTCCCGGAGGTTGAAGCTTTCTTT,CSVVPEVEAFF
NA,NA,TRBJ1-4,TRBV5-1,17,TGCGCCAGCAGCTTGCGGGTTACGAGGGGCCCTAATGAAAAACTGTTTTTT,CASSLRVTRGPNEKLFF
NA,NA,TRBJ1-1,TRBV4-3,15,TGCGCCAGCAGCCAAGAAGGGAGCGGTTGGGCTGAAGCTTTCTTT,CASSQEGSGWAEAFF
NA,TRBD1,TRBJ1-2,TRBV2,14,TGTGCCAGCAGGGGACAGGGTGGAGGCTATGGCTACACCTTC,CASRGQGGGYGYTF
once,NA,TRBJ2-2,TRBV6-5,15,TGTGCCAGCAGTTACTCCGAGCGGAGCACCGGGGAGCTGTTTTTT,CASSYSERSTGELFF
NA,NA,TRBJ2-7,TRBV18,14,TGTGCCAGCTCACCACCTGCGGGCGGGAACGAGCAGTACTTC,CASSPPAGGNEQYF
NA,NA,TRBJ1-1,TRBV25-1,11,TGTGCCAGCAGTCGGGGAACTGAAGCTTTCTTT,CASSRGTEAFF
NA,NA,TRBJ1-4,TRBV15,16,TGTGCCACCAGCAGAGATGTAGGACTGACTAATGAAAAACTGTTTTTT,CATSRDVGLTNEKLFF
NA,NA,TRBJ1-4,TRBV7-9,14,TGTGCCAGCAGCTTGGGCAGGGGTGTTGAAAAACTGTTTTTT,CASSLGRGVEKLFF
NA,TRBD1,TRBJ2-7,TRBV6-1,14,TGTGCCAGCAGTGATGGCCAGGGGGTGGGGGAGCAGTACTTC,CASSDGQGVGEQYF
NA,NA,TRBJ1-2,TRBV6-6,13,TGTGCCAGCAGTTACTCGGGCCAGTATGGCTACACCTTC,CASSYSGQYGYTF
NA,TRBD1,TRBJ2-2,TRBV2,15,TGTGCCAGCAGAGCGGACAGGGGGCGATCCGGGGAGCTGTTTTTT,CASRADRGRSGELFF
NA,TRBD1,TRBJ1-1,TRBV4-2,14,TGTGCCAGCAGTTATACCGGGACAGGGGGTGAAGCTTTCTTT,CASSYTGTGGEAFF
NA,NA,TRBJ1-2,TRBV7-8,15,TGTGCCAGCAGCTTAGTCAGTTCAGGGGCCTATGGCTACACCTTC,CASSLVSSGAYGYTF
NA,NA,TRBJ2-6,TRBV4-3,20,TGCGCCAGCAGCCAAGTGGAGGTCGGCAGGCTACTCTCTGGGGCCAACGTCCTGACTTTC,CASSQVEVGRLLSGANVLTF
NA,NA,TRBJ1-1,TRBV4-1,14,TGCGCCAGCAGCCAAGTCAACAGGGCGGGAAAAGCTTTCTTT,CASSQVNRAGKAFF
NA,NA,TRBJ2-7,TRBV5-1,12,TGCGCCAGCAGCTTGGACTTATACGAGCAGTACTTC,CASSLDLYEQYF
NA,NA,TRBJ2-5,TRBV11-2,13,TGTGCCAGCAGCTCCGGGACTTCGGGGACCCAGTACTTC,CASSSGTSGTQYF
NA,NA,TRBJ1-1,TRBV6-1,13,TGTGCCAGCAGTGAAGCAGCGGGACCATCGGCTTTCTTT,CASSEAAGPSAFF
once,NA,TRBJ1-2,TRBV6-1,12,TGTGCCAGCAGTTTCGATAACTATGGCTACACCTTC,CASSFDNYGYTF
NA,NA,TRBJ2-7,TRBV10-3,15,TGTGCCATCAGTGTCGGTCAGACAGCCCCCTACGAGCAGTACTTC,CAISVGQTAPYEQYF
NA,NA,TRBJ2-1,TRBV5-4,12,TGTGCCAGCGGGGGCCTGGGGGATGAGCAGTTCTTC,CASGGLGDEQFF
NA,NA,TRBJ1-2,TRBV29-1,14,TGCAGCGCCTTTGGGGGTCTAGCTAACTATGGCTACACCTTC,CSAFGGLANYGYTF
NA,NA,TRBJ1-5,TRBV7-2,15,TGTGCCAGCAGCTTAGTCTCAGGTAGCAATCAGCCCCAGCATTTT,CASSLVSGSNQPQHF
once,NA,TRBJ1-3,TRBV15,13,TGTGCCACCAGCAGAACTTCTGGAAACACCATATATTTT,CATSRTSGNTIYF
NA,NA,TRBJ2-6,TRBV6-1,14,TGTGCCAGCACGAGGCTGATTGGGGCCAACGTCCTGACTTTC,CASTRLIGANVLTF
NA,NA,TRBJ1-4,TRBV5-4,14,TGTGCCAGCAGCTTCAGGGGAGGGGATGAAAAACTGTTTTTT,CASSFRGGDEKLFF
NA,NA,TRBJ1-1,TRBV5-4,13,TGTGCCAGCAGCCTTATGGGGGGAACTGAAGCTTTCTTT,CASSLMGGTEAFF
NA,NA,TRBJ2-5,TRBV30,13,TGTGCCTGGAGTTGGGCGGGACAAGAGACCCAGTACTTC,CAWSWAGQETQYF
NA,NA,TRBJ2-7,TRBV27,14,TGTGCCAGCAGTCTACAGGGTCAGTCCTACGAGCAGTACTTC,CASSLQGQSYEQYF
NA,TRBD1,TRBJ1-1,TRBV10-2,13,TGCGCCAGCAGCATAACAGGGGGCACTGAAGCTTTCTTT,CASSITGGTEAFF
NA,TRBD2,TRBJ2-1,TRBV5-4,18,TGTGCCAGCAGCTTGGGGGCGGGAGGCCCTCCCTCCTACAATGAGCAGTTCTTC,CASSLGAGGPPSYNEQFF
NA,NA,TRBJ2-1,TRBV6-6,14,TGTGCCAGTTTTCGGGGTCTAGCAGACAATGAGCAGTTCTTC,CASFRGLADNEQFF
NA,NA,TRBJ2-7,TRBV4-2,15,TGTGCCAGCAGCCAAAGTGGTCAGGGTCGCTACGAGCAGTACTTC,CASSQSGQGRYEQYF
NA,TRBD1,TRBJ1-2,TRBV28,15,TGTGCCAGCAGTTTAGCCGGACAGGGTAACTATGGCTACACCTTC,CASSLAGQGNYGYTF
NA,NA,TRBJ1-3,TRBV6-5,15,TGTGCCAGCAGCCGAACAGGGACTTGGGGAAACACCATATATTTT,CASSRTGTWGNTIYF
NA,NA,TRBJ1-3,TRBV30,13,TGTGCCTGGAGTGGGGGGGTTGGAAACACCATATATTTT,CAWSGGVGNTIYF
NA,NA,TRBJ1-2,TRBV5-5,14,TGTGCCAGCAGCTTGGTGAGCCAATCCGGCGGCTACACCTTC,CASSLVSQSGGYTF
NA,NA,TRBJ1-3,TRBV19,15,TGTGCCAGTAGTCGCGGGAGGAACTCTGGAAACACCATATATTTT,CASSRGRNSGNTIYF
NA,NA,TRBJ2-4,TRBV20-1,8,TGCAGTGCTGCCCCCAACTACTTC,CSAAPNYF